This T cell receptor (beta chain) was sequenced during a study of T cell repertoires in cytomegalovirus infection. The study's findings and limits: Summed public TCR beta family frequency identified CMV carriers bearing the relevant HLA. Within the response measured ex vivo, HLA-C-restricted CMV-specific TCR beta clonotypes were dominant.

The CDR3 consists of 14 residues. V gave up 6 bases and J gave up 5 bases, with 13 bases separating them. TCRdb re-called the reads through MiXCR, storing one row per CDR3 protein. In the table there are roughly 230,000 distinct CDR3 sequences, about 18% of which are singletons. This clonotype came up many times. Its cognate antigen is unknown. This sequence joins TRBV12-3 or TRBV12-4 and TRBJ1-4; D gene uncertain. This TCR was recovered from a human donor in good health (CMV status not recorded). Some clones in this sample may be carry-over from other donors' samples. Sequenced material: CD8+ T cells from PBMCs. The CDR3, as DNA: TGTGCCAGCAGCCATGGAGGATGGAATGAAAAACTGTTTTTT. Its protein is CASSHGGWNEKLFF.